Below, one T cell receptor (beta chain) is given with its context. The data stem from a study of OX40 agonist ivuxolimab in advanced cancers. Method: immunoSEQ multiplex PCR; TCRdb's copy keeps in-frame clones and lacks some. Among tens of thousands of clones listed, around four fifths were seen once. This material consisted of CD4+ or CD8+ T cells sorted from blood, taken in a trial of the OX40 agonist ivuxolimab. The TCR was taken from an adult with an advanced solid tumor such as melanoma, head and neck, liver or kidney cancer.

CDR3 bases: TGTGCCAGCACCGAAGGACAGGTTGAAGATACGCAGTATTTT. Its protein is CASTEGQVEDTQYF. The chain joins TRBV7-8 to TRBJ2-3; TRBD1 matches 7 bases. Germline assignment: CDR1 SGHVS and CDR2 FQNEAQ. The V segment lost 7 bases and the J segment 5 bases; nucleotides outside the gene matches: 9. The CDR3 is made up of 14 amino acids.